This is a list of T cell receptor beta chains from one sample in a study of early T cells in non-severe SARS-CoV-2 infection. Each CDR3 protein gets one entry after TCRdb re-called the 5' RACE reads with MiXCR. The sample consists of roughly 50,000 distinct CDR3 sequences, around 8% of them appearing once. The sequencing sample was made of whole blood. The receptor set was obtained from an adult who was a healthcare worker with PCR-confirmed SARS-CoV-2 infection or an uninfected control (not recorded which). The CDR3 runs from the conserved cysteine through the conserved F or W. The D gene is left open where the match is weak. Clone size is shown for a subset of rows, as once, few, many or a class of expanded clone.

DNA | CDR3 | J | size | V | D
TGTGCCAGCAGCTTAGACAGGCTCCTTGGCTACACCTTC | CASSLDRLLGYTF | TRBJ1-2 | NA | TRBV7-9 | NA
TGTGCCTGGAGTCTCTCCAGGACAGGGACCCCCTACAATGAGCAGTTCTTC | CAWSLSRTGTPYNEQFF | TRBJ2-1 | few | TRBV30 | TRBD1
TGTGCCAGCAGTTTTAGGGTCAACTCCTACGAGCAGTACTTC | CASSFRVNSYEQYF | TRBJ2-7 | few | TRBV27 | NA
TGTGCCAGCAGTACCCGGGACAGGGGAACAGATACGCAGTATTTT | CASSTRDRGTDTQYF | TRBJ2-3 | NA | TRBV12-3/TRBV12-4 | TRBD1
TGTGCCAGCAGTGAATACGCAGGGGATAATTCACCCCTCCACTTT | CASSEYAGDNSPLHF | TRBJ1-6 | NA | TRBV25-1 | NA
TGTGCCAGCAGCCCGTGGACAGGCCTAGCCAAAAACATTCAGTACTTC | CASSPWTGLAKNIQYF | TRBJ2-4 | few | TRBV28 | TRBD1
TGTGCCAGCAGCCCACACCTAAGGGACACCGGGGAGCTGTTTTTT | CASSPHLRDTGELFF | TRBJ2-2 | many | TRBV16 | NA
TGTGCCAGCAGCTACGGGCCAAGCTCCTACAATGAGCAGTTCTTC | CASSYGPSSYNEQFF | TRBJ2-1 | NA | TRBV7-2 | NA
TGTGCCAGCAGCTTAGGAGGTCAGCGAAATACGCAGTATTTT | CASSLGGQRNTQYF | TRBJ2-3 | NA | TRBV7-8 | NA
TGTGCCAGCAGCCCGGCCAATGAGCAGTTCTTC | CASSPANEQFF | TRBJ2-1 | few | TRBV11-2 | NA
TGCAGTGCTAGGGTCCCGACTAGAGGGTACCAAGAGACCCAGTACTTC | CSARVPTRGYQETQYF | TRBJ2-5 | medium-sized | TRBV20-1 | NA
TGTGCTAGCAGCCCACGACTAGCGACAGATACGCAGTATTTT | CASSPRLATDTQYF | TRBJ2-3 | NA | TRBV7-7 | TRBD2
TGCAGTGCTAGAGACCCCCGGACTAGCGGGGGACCCTACAATGAGCAGTTCTTC | CSARDPRTSGGPYNEQFF | TRBJ2-1 | NA | TRBV20-1 | TRBD2
TGCAGCGTTGACTGGGCCACAGATACGCAGTATTTT | CSVDWATDTQYF | TRBJ2-3 | few | TRBV29-1 | NA
TGTGCCAGCATCCTACTAGCCGCCGAGACCCAGTACTTC | CASILLAAETQYF | TRBJ2-5 | few | TRBV7-9 | NA
TGTGCCAGCAGCTTTACCGGGACAAACACCGGGGAGCTGTTTTTT | CASSFTGTNTGELFF | TRBJ2-2 | NA | TRBV7-3 | NA
TGTGCCAGTACCCTGGCAGCTAGCGGGGAGTACAATGAGCAGTTCTTC | CASTLAASGEYNEQFF | TRBJ2-1 | many | TRBV19 | TRBD2
TGTGCCAGCAGCTTCTCCATCGGGAAAGACACTGAAGCTTTCTTT | CASSFSIGKDTEAFF | TRBJ1-1 | many | TRBV7-6 | NA
TGTGCCAGCAGCTCAATCAGGGGGCCAGGCTATGGCTACACCTTC | CASSSIRGPGYGYTF | TRBJ1-2 | NA | TRBV7-2 | TRBD1
TGTGCCAGCAAAATCGGACTAGTTTCCACAGATACGCAGTATTTT | CASKIGLVSTDTQYF | TRBJ2-3 | NA | TRBV9 | TRBD2
TGCAGTGCGAGGAAGAACTCCTACGAGCAGTACTTC | CSARKNSYEQYF | TRBJ2-7 | few | TRBV20-1 | NA
TGTGCCAGCAGTCATCGACAGGGTGCCTACAATGAGCAGTTCTTC | CASSHRQGAYNEQFF | TRBJ2-1 | few | TRBV3-1 | TRBD1
TGTGCCAGCAGTACGGGGAAACCCTACGAGCAGTACTTC | CASSTGKPYEQYF | TRBJ2-7 | once | TRBV28 | NA
TGTGCCAGCACCGCAGGGCTCCGAGGGACTGAAGCTTTCTTT | CASTAGLRGTEAFF | TRBJ1-1 | NA | TRBV5-4 | NA
TGCGCCAGCAGCCAAGAGGCTCGTGACTATGGCTACACCTTC | CASSQEARDYGYTF | TRBJ1-2 | NA | TRBV4-1 | NA
TGCGCCAGCAGCCAAGGGACAGGGACCGATGGCTACACCTTC | CASSQGTGTDGYTF | TRBJ1-2 | few | TRBV4-3 | TRBD1
TGTGCCACCAGTGATCCCGACGGACGCTTAGCCAAAAACATTCAGTACTTC | CATSDPDGRLAKNIQYF | TRBJ2-4 | many | TRBV24-1 | NA
TGCAGTGTGAATGACAGGGGGCAGGAAAACTATGGCTACACCTTC | CSVNDRGQENYGYTF | TRBJ1-2 | many | TRBV20-1 | TRBD1
TGTGCCACGAGACAGGGCGGGGGCTACACCTTC | CATRQGGGYTF | TRBJ1-2 | many | TRBV6-1 | TRBD1
TGTGCCAGCAGTCCCGTCAGCGGGGGGTCCGACACCGGGGAGCTGTTTTTT | CASSPVSGGSDTGELFF | TRBJ2-2 | once | TRBV28 | TRBD2
TGCAGCGTTCTCCCTAGTCACAATGAGCAGTTCTTC | CSVLPSHNEQFF | TRBJ2-1 | many | TRBV29-1 | NA
TGCAGTGCTCCCCGGGCGGGCAATCAGCCCCAGCATTTT | CSAPRAGNQPQHF | TRBJ1-5 | many | TRBV20-1 | NA
TGTGCCAGCAGTCCCAGCCTGGGACTAGCTTCGGTCGAGCAGTACTTC | CASSPSLGLASVEQYF | TRBJ2-7 | many | TRBV6-4 | TRBD2
TGTGCCAGCAGCCCCACCGGGGGTAGGGAGACCCAGTACTTC | CASSPTGGRETQYF | TRBJ2-5 | few | TRBV7-3 | NA
TGTGCCAGCAGCTGGAGTAGCGCGGGGCACGAGCAGTACTTC | CASSWSSAGHEQYF | TRBJ2-7 | medium-sized | TRBV7-8 | NA
TGCAGCGTTACAGACAGCTACCAAGGGACCCAGTACTTC | CSVTDSYQGTQYF | TRBJ2-5 | many | TRBV29-1 | NA
TGTGCCAGCAGCAATAGCGGGAGCTCCTACAATGAGCAGTTCTTC | CASSNSGSSYNEQFF | TRBJ2-1 | few | TRBV7-3 | TRBD2
TGTGCCAGCAGCTACCTAGCGGGCACAGATACGCAGTATTTT | CASSYLAGTDTQYF | TRBJ2-3 | many | TRBV5-5 | TRBD2
TGTGCCAGCAGCCCCGCAGCGGGGGCTTTCACAGATACGCAGTATTTT | CASSPAAGAFTDTQYF | TRBJ2-3 | NA | TRBV12-3/TRBV12-4 | TRBD2
TGTGCCAGCAGCTTAGGAGCGGGGTACGAGCAGTACTTC | CASSLGAGYEQYF | TRBJ2-7 | NA | TRBV13 | TRBD2
TGTGCCAGCAGCCAAGCTGTCCCGGGACAGGGATCGAATGAAAAACTGTTTTTT | CASSQAVPGQGSNEKLFF | TRBJ1-4 | few | TRBV3-1 | TRBD1
TGTGCCAGGGCAAGGACAGGGGGCTTCACAGATACGCAGTATTTT | CARARTGGFTDTQYF | TRBJ2-3 | few | TRBV2 | TRBD1
TGTGCCAGCAGCGGCGGTTCCTATAATTCACCCCTCCACTTT | CASSGGSYNSPLHF | TRBJ1-6 | NA | TRBV3-1 | NA
TGTGCCAGCAGTTTAAGACAGGGGGGGAGCTACGAGCAGTACTTC | CASSLRQGGSYEQYF | TRBJ2-7 | many | TRBV12-3/TRBV12-4 | TRBD1